One and the same sample provided the 20 T cell receptor beta chains below, sequenced in a study of radiotherapy plus CTLA-4 blockade in lung cancer. Sequencing used immunoSEQ multiplex PCR; TCRdb keeps in-frame clones, though not all of them. The sample records some 110,000 clones, approximately 84% being singletons. Sequences were derived from peripheral blood, sampled from a patient treated with radiotherapy plus ipilimumab. These receptors came from a human donor with non-small cell lung cancer who had a partial response to radiotherapy plus ipilimumab.

This chain joins TRBV5-1 and TRBJ1-1; D is ambiguous. This CDR3 comprises 14 residues. The germline V and J ends were trimmed by 2 bases and 1 base, with 9 bases remaining between them. Germline-derived CDR1 and CDR2 are SGHRS and YFSETQ. CDR3 bases: TGCGCCAGCAGCTTACAAGTCGCGAACACTGAAGCTTTCTTT. Translated, it gives CASSLQVANTEAFF.

The chain uses TRBV5-1 and TRBJ2-1; 13 nucleotides align to TRBD2. This CDR3 region has 16 residues. The V and J ends lost 1 base and 10 bases, in that order; junction bases with no gene match: 8. Germline-derived CDR1 and CDR2 are SGHRS and YFSETQ. As DNA, the CDR3 is TGCGCCAGCAGCTTGCCGGGACTAGCGGGGTCAGGGGAGCAGTTCTTC. Its protein product is CASSLPGLAGSGEQFF.

The chain links TRBV7-2 to TRBJ2-3; possible D gene TRBD2, 6 bases. Germline-derived CDR1 and CDR2 are SGHTA and FQGNSA. CDR3 length: 18 residues. V lost 3 bases to trimming and J lost 4 bases, with 23 bases between them. In DNA, the CDR3 is TGTGCCAGCAGCTTTAAAACCGGGACTGGAGAATTCCCAGATACGCAGTATTTT. Translated: CASSFKTGTGEFPDTQYF.

This sequence joins TRBV11-3 and TRBJ2-7, with 8 bases identical to TRBD1. The V gene's germline CDR1 is SGHNT and CDR2 YENEEA. With V trimmed by 3 bases and J by 1 base, 5 bases remained unmatched. The CDR3 is 15 residues long. The CDR3: CASSFGQGSSYEQYF. The CDR3 DNA is TGTGCCAGCAGCTTTGGACAGGGTAGTTCCTACGAGCAGTACTTC.

The J gene is TRBJ2-3, the V gene TRBV7-2, with 10 positions matching TRBD2. Germline CDR1 SGHTA, CDR2 FQGNSA. The CDR3 runs to 18 residues. V was clipped by 3 bases and J by 0 bases; unmatched bases: 9. The CDR3 region has the DNA TGTGCCAGCAGCTTCCCCGAGCGGGGGGGACCAAGCACAGATACGCAGTATTTT. It is translated as CASSFPERGGPSTDTQYF.

This chain connects TRBV5-1 to TRBJ2-3; weak D call: TRBD1 (6 bases). Germline V gene data show CDR1 as SGHRS and CDR2 as YFSETQ. Trimming removed 3 bases at V and 0 bases at J, with 11 bases between. This CDR3 has 15 amino acids. The DNA of the CDR3 is TGCGCCAGCAGCTCAGGGGCCCCTAGCACAGATACGCAGTATTTT. This encodes CASSSGAPSTDTQYF.

The chain has TRBV2 and TRBJ2-7, with D perhaps TRBD2 (5 bases). V was shortened by 9 bases and J by 3 bases, with 15 bases between the two germline ends. Germline CDR1 SNHLY, CDR2 FYNNEI. The CDR3 totals 13 residues. The CDR3 loop reads CASKCEGFYEQYV. The CDR3 region has the DNA TGTGCCAGTAAATGTGAGGGATTCTACGAGCAGTACGTC.

The chain uses TRBV18 and TRBJ1-5; TRBD1 matches 8 bases. Germline V gene lookup returns CDR1 KGHSH and CDR2 LQKENI. V lost 3 bases, J lost 5 bases, and 12 bases stayed unmatched. CDR3 size: 17 residues. The CDR3 coding sequence is TGTGCCAGCTCACCGCAAATGACAGGGGCGGTGGATCAGCCCCAGCATTTT. Protein product: CASSPQMTGAVDQPQHF.

This clone was counted a few times. The rearrangement links TRBV6-1 to TRBJ2-5; perhaps TRBD1 as D (6 bases). Germline V CDR1 and CDR2: MNHNS, SASEGT. The V end was cut by 7 bases, the J end by 5 bases, with 14 bases between. There are 13 residues in the CDR3. CDR3 nucleotides: TGTGCCAGCATTCGGGACATTGGGGAGACCCAGTACTTC. It translates to CASIRDIGETQYF.

This chain uses TRBV29-1 with TRBJ2-5; TRBD1 matches 8 bases. V was pared by 6 bases and J by 5 bases, with 5 bases of the junction left unmatched. This CDR3 contains 12 residues. CDR1 and CDR2 (germline): SQVTM, ANQGSEA. The CDR3 reads CSVGQGSETQYF. The DNA of the CDR3 is TGCAGCGTCGGACAGGGCAGCGAGACCCAGTACTTC.

This clone was counted between two and nine times. V and J are TRBV28 and TRBJ2-2; TRBD2 matches 9 bases. The CDR3 is made up of 15 amino acids. The junction had 10 bases not matched to a gene; V was cut back by 7 bases and J by 7 bases. CDR1 and CDR2 (germline): MDHEN, SYDVKM. CDR3 nucleotides: TGTGCCAGCACCTCTCGGCTAGCGGGAAACGGGGAGCTGTTTTTT. It codes for CASTSRLAGNGELFF.

This chain joins TRBV2 and TRBJ2-7; maybe TRBD1 (6 bases). CDR3 length: 12 amino acids. Germline V CDR1 and CDR2: SNHLY, FYNNEI. V lost 8 bases, J lost 6 bases, and 14 bases lay in between. The DNA for the CDR3 is TGTGCCAGCCGAGACGACAGGACCGAGCAGTACTTC. It is translated as CASRDDRTEQYF.

The V call is TRBV5-4, the J call TRBJ2-7, with 12 bases that match TRBD2. The CDR3 is 15 amino acids. Germline V gene sequence: CDR1 SGHNT, CDR2 YYREEE (reference sequence). V lost 3 bases, J lost 6 bases, and 7 bases stayed unmatched. CDR3 nucleotide sequence: TGTGCCAGCAGCTCGGGACTAGCGGGCCCCCTCGAGCAGTACGTC. It is translated as CASSSGLAGPLEQYV.

This chain links TRBV19 with TRBJ1-5; no definite D call. This CDR3 contains 14 residues. Germline V gives CDR1 LNHDA, CDR2 SQIVND (reference sequence). V lost 8 bases to trimming and J lost 4 bases, with 15 bases between them. The CDR3 region is CASAREGWNQPQHF. CDR3 bases: TGTGCCAGTGCCCGTGAGGGATGGAATCAGCCCCAGCATTTT.

The count of this clone is one. The chain uses TRBV2 and TRBJ2-7, with TRBD1 matching 7 bases. V gave up 6 bases and J gave up 2 bases; unmatched junction bases: 4. Germline V CDR1 and CDR2: SNHLY, FYNNEI. This CDR3 comprises 13 residues. The CDR3 sequence is CASRGQRTYEQYF. As DNA, the CDR3 is TGTGCCAGCAGGGGACAGAGGACCTACGAGCAGTACTTC.

A word on this clone: The junction departs from the called germline gene at one end, perhaps through a read error. V and J are TRBV7-7 and TRBJ2-2; 8 bases map to TRBD1. The CDR3 spans 16 residues. From germline, CDR1 is SSHAT and CDR2 FNYEAQ (reference sequence). CDR3 sequence (DNA): TGTGCTAGCAGCTTAGGACAGGGTGCGAACACCGGGGAGCTGTTTTTT. Translated: CASSLGQGANTGELFF.

This clone has a single count. The chain recombines TRBV7-9 with TRBJ1-4; D is unclear. From germline, CDR1 is SEHNR and CDR2 FQNEAQ (reference sequence). V lost 6 bases to trimming and J lost 5 bases, with 13 bases between them. The CDR3 runs 14 residues. CDR3 coding DNA: TGTGCCAGCAGTCGACCTCCGGGGAATGAAAAACTGTTTTTT. This codes for CASSRPPGNEKLFF.

V is TRBV28 and J is TRBJ2-3; possible D gene TRBD2, 5 bases. The CDR3 has 15 residues. V was shortened by 2 bases and J by 1 base, with 10 bases between the two germline ends. Germline V gene sequence: CDR1 MDHEN, CDR2 SYDVKM. The CDR3 here is CASSLVGIGTDTQYF. Here the CDR3 DNA reads TGTGCCAGCAGTTTAGTCGGGATAGGCACAGATACGCAGTATTTT.

V and J are TRBV7-2 and TRBJ2-5; the match to TRBD2 covers 13 bases. The germline V gene encodes CDR1 SGHTA and CDR2 FQGNSA. The CDR3 spans 15 residues. Trimming removed 4 bases from V and 5 bases from J; junction bases left unmatched: 4. The CDR3 coding sequence is TGTGCCAGCAGCTCCCTGGGACTAGCGGGGGAGACCCAGTACTTC. Translating it yields CASSSLGLAGETQYF. Variable domain in full (rest from reference TRBV7-2 and TRBJ2-5): GAGVSQSPSNKVTEKGKDVELRCDPISGHTALYWYRQSLGQGLEFLIYFQGNSAPDKSGLPSDRFSAERTGGSVSTLTIQRTQQEDSAVYLCASSSLGLAGETQYFGPGTRLLVL.

V is TRBV7-2 and J is TRBJ1-5; maybe TRBD1 (6 bases). The germline CDR1 and CDR2 sequences are SGHTA and FQGNSA. V was trimmed by 5 bases and J by 5 bases, leaving 16 bases between them. There are 15 residues in the CDR3. The DNA of the CDR3 is TGTGCCAGCAGCCGAGTCGGACAGACGTATCAGCCCCAGCATTTT. It translates to CASSRVGQTYQPQHF.